This is a list of T cell receptor beta chains from one sample in a study of cytomegalovirus exposure and HLA in healthy donors. Generated by immunoSEQ multiplex PCR, the TCRdb table keeps only in-frame clones and is missing some. This sample has approximately 110,000 clones, with around three quarters found just once. Sequenced sample: PBMCs. These receptors originate from a human donor in good health. Both conserved end residues are trimmed from each CDR3. The D gene is left open where the match is weak. The size of a clone is reported for some rows only, either as once, few or many, or as a class for expanded clones.

v_gene	abundance	j_gene	d_gene	CDR3aa
TRBV7-9	NA	TRBJ1-2	NA	ATLTENYGYT
TRBV11-2	once	TRBJ1-1	NA	ASSLGLRGTEAF
TRBV5-1	few	TRBJ2-1	TRBD2	ASSWGLAGENEQF
TRBV15	NA	TRBJ2-5	NA	ATSRERRGWQETQY
TRBV16	NA	TRBJ1-1	NA	ASSPSGATPNTEAF
TRBV5-1	few	TRBJ2-7	NA	ASSFGQGGEQY
TRBV5-4	NA	TRBJ2-1	NA	ASSLVMTGDEQF
TRBV5-1	few	TRBJ1-2	TRBD1	ASSSGQGTNYGYT
TRBV7-9	NA	TRBJ1-3	NA	ASSLEGVFSGNTIY
TRBV6-5	NA	TRBJ2-3	NA	ASSYTGTWEDTQY
TRBV30	NA	TRBJ1-1	NA	AWKKGDLGNTEAF
TRBV18	NA	TRBJ1-3	NA	ASSPLWQGEAGNTIY
TRBV6-5	NA	TRBJ2-1	NA	ASSPPPPQGKF
TRBV11-3	once	TRBJ2-7	TRBD2	ASSSGLAGGPLEQY
TRBV9	NA	TRBJ2-7	TRBD2	ASSVAPLAGYVRSHEQY